The 20 T cell receptor beta chains listed next were all sequenced from one sample in a study of blood T cell repertoires in COVID-19 (dated by TCRdb to the early 2020s). Receptor amplification or capture employed the immunoSEQ multiplex PCR assay. This is the immuneACCESS table as TCRdb keeps it, with only in-frame sequences that have V and J called. A part of the clones is gone; compared with another copy, unresolved V genes explain less than half, and the rest is unexplained. The sample table holds 85,000 to 95,000 clones, of which 65% to 90% were seen once. The ten top clones hold approximately 18% of the sample. Sequenced input: peripheral blood. The receptors come from a woman older than 75 with acute or convalescent COVID-19.

This chain connects TRBV11-2 to TRBJ2-5, with TRBD2 matching over 12 bases. V was pared by 5 bases and J by 3 bases, with 7 bases of the junction left unmatched. Germline lookup yields CDR1 SGHAT and CDR2 FQNNGV. The CDR3 consists of 16 residues. Here the CDR3 DNA reads TGTGCCAGCAGCCCCCAAAGACTAGCGGGGGAAGAGACCCAGTACTTC. Translating gives CASSPQRLAGEETQYF. Full variable domain (outside the CDR3, taken from reference TRBV11-2 and TRBJ2-5): EAGVAQSPRYKIIEKRQSVAFWCNPISGHATLYWYQQILGQGPKLLIQFQNNGVVDDSQLPKDRFSAERLKGVDSTLKIQPAKLEDSAVYLCASSPQRLAGEETQYFGPGTRLLVL.

J is TRBJ2-5 and V is TRBV6-1; D possibly corresponds to TRBD1 (5 bases). Trimming removed 2 bases from V and 5 bases from J, with 12 bases in between. The length of the CDR3 is 14 residues. In germline, CDR1 is MNHNS, CDR2 SASEGT. The CDR3 nucleotides are TGTGCCAGCAGTGAACAGGGATCAGGCGAGACCCAGTACTTC. This sequence encodes CASSEQGSGETQYF.

This chain uses TRBV11-3 with TRBJ2-1, with TRBD1 matching over 7 bases. The length of the CDR3 is 17 residues. The V and J ends lost 5 bases and 3 bases, in that order; junction bases with no gene match: 13. Germline V gene sequence: CDR1 SGHNT, CDR2 YENEEA. The CDR3 spells CASSPRQGRGLYNEQFF. The DNA for the CDR3 is TGTGCCAGCAGCCCTCGACAGGGAAGGGGTCTCTACAATGAGCAGTTCTTC. Full variable domain (remainder filled in from reference TRBV11-3 and TRBJ2-1): EAGVVQSPRYKIIEKKQPVAFWCNPISGHNTLYWYLQNLGQGPELLIRYENEEAVDDSQLPKDRFSAERLKGVDSTLKIQPAELGDSAVYLCASSPRQGRGLYNEQFFGPGTRLTVL.

The genes are TRBV5-1 and TRBJ1-1; no reliable D call. The CDR3 sequence is 14 residues long. The germline V gene has CDR1 SGHRS and CDR2 YFSETQ. With 0 bases removed from V and 1 base from J, the gap between germline ends came to 7 bases. CDR3: CASSLVEANTEAFF. The CDR3 coding sequence is TGCGCCAGCAGCTTGGTAGAGGCGAACACTGAAGCTTTCTTT.

The V call is TRBV18, the J call TRBJ1-2; 7 positions agree with TRBD1. The CDR3 is 16 amino acids. Trimming at V came to 0 bases and at J to 5 bases, leaving 9 bases not matched to a gene. Germline-derived CDR1 and CDR2 are KGHSH and LQKENI. DNA for the CDR3: TGTGCCAGCTCACCACCGAGACAGGGTGGGGGATATGGCTACACCTTC. Protein: CASSPPRQGGGYGYTF.

The CDR3 DNA is TGTGCCAGCAGCCCAAGATCCCAGGGGGCCACTGAAGCTTTCTTT. It is translated as CASSPRSQGATEAFF. The chain combines TRBV7-9 with TRBJ1-1; 8 bases align to TRBD1. Germline V lookup: CDR1 SEHNR, CDR2 FQNEAQ (reference sequence). Germline trimming cut 5 bases from V and 4 bases from J; bases unmatched to any gene: 9. This CDR3 has 15 amino acids.

The chain employs TRBV7-8 and TRBJ2-1, with 7 nucleotides matching TRBD2. Germline loops: CDR1 SGHVS, CDR2 FQNEAQ. The junction had 4 bases not matched to a gene; V was cut back by 1 base and J by 4 bases. This CDR3 spans 15 amino acids. The DNA for the CDR3 is TGTGCCAGCAGCTTAGGCGGGGGAGAATACAATGAGCAGTTCTTC. This codes for CASSLGGGEYNEQFF.

This rearrangement joins TRBV16 to TRBJ1-1, with D unclear. This CDR3 is built from 17 residues. CDR1 and CDR2 from the germline V gene are KGHSY and FQNENV. Trimming took off 3 bases at V and 6 bases at J, with 23 bases between the two ends. CDR3 in DNA: TGTGCCAGCAGCCATTCGAGGCAGCCTAGTGAAAACGCTGAAGCTTTCTTT. This sequence encodes CASSHSRQPSENAEAFF.

This chain links TRBV5-6 with TRBJ2-7; TRBD2 matches at 7 bases. The CDR3 length is 13 residues. Germline V gene lookup returns CDR1 SGHDT and CDR2 YYEEEE. Trimming at V came to 4 bases and at J to 2 bases, leaving 3 bases not matched to a gene. The CDR3 loop is CASSPAGAYEQYF. CDR3 sequence (DNA): TGTGCCAGCAGCCCGGCGGGGGCCTACGAGCAGTACTTC.

The J gene is TRBJ2-3, the V gene TRBV6-5; tentatively, D is TRBD2 (6 bases). The CDR3 spans 15 residues. CDR1 is MNHEY and CDR2 is SVGAGI in the germline V gene. V was shortened by 6 bases and J by 1 base, with 14 bases between the two germline ends. CDR3 amino acids: CASSPGGVGTDTQYF. The CDR3 DNA sequence: TGTGCCAGCAGCCCCGGAGGGGTGGGCACAGATACGCAGTATTTT.

The CDR3 DNA sequence: TGCGCCAGCAGCCCAACAGACAGGGGGCTTGGAGAGACCCAGTACTTC. This translates into CASSPTDRGLGETQYF. This rearrangement joins TRBV5-1 to TRBJ2-5, with 10 bases aligning to TRBD1. This CDR3 has 16 amino acids. Germline CDR1 and CDR2: SGHRS and YFSETQ. Trimming removed 4 bases from V and 4 bases from J; junction bases left unmatched: 10.

J is TRBJ2-1 and V is TRBV7-9, with 15 bases identical to TRBD2. CDR3 length: 16 amino acids. Per germline, CDR1 SEHNR and CDR2 FQNEAQ (reference sequence). Losses at the gene ends were 4 bases for V and 8 bases for J; bases not matched to a gene: 6. The CDR3 protein is CASSSRTSGGVYEQFF. The CDR3 DNA reads as TGTGCCAGCAGCTCCCGGACTAGCGGGGGGGTGTATGAGCAGTTCTTC.

Regarding this clone: Other nucleotide sequences from this sample produce the same CDR3. The rearrangement links TRBV6-4 to TRBJ1-5, with D tentatively TRBD1 (5 bases). CDR3 length: 13 amino acids. Per the germline V gene, CDR1 is MRHNA and CDR2 is SNTAGT. Trimming took 4 bases from V and 6 from J, leaving 10 bases between them. For the CDR3, the DNA is TGTGCCAGCAGTGGCGGGACGGGTCAGCCCCAGCATTTT. Its translation is CASSGGTGQPQHF.

V gene TRBV29-1 combines with J gene TRBJ1-1; 8 bases align to TRBD1. This CDR3 has 13 amino acids. J was trimmed by 0 bases and V by 6 bases; bases with no gene match: 3. Germline assignment: CDR1 SQVTM and CDR2 ANQGSEA. DNA for the CDR3: TGCAGCGTCCGGACAGGGTTGAACACTGAAGCTTTCTTT. Protein product: CSVRTGLNTEAFF.

This clone turned up a few times. This chain uses TRBV18 with TRBJ2-7; D unclear. Trimming left V 4 bases short and J 2 bases short, with 6 bases between. There are 12 residues in the CDR3. CDR1 and CDR2 from the germline V gene are KGHSH and LQKENI. The CDR3 region is CASSLSAYEQYF. For the CDR3, the DNA is TGTGCCAGCTCACTTTCAGCCTACGAGCAGTACTTC. Using reference TRBV18 and TRBJ2-7 for the parts outside the CDR3, the full variable domain is NAGVMQNPRHLVRRRGQEARLRCSPMKGHSHVYWYRQLPEEGLKFMVYLQKENIIDESGMPKERFSAEFPKEGPSILRIQQVVRGDSAAYFCASSLSAYEQYFGPGTRLTVT.

This clone was detected a few times. The chain couples TRBV19 to TRBJ1-6; the match to TRBD1 covers 7 bases. Germline CDR1 and CDR2: LNHDA and SQIVND (reference sequence). J was trimmed by 7 bases and V by 4 bases; bases with no gene match: 7. The length of the CDR3 is 15 residues. The CDR3 nucleotides are TGTGCCAGTAGTACCGCACAGGGGAGGAATTCACCCCTCCACTTT. It codes for CASSTAQGRNSPLHF.

V usage is TRBV2 and J usage is TRBJ1-1; tentative D call: TRBD1 (6 bases). Trimming cost V 7 bases and J 8 bases, with 17 bases left between them. The CDR3 is 13 residues long. CDR1 and CDR2 (germline): SNHLY, FYNNEI. The chain's CDR3 is CASIPHWTAEAFF. The CDR3 region has the DNA TGTGCCAGCATTCCCCATTGGACAGCGGAAGCTTTCTTT.

Here the CDR3 DNA reads TGTGCTAGTGGTTTGCTGGTAGGGGCAACTAATGAAAAACTGTTTTTT. This gives the protein CASGLLVGATNEKLFF. The chain couples TRBV12-5 to TRBJ1-4; weak D call: TRBD1 (5 bases). The V gene's germline CDR1 is LGHNT and CDR2 FRNRAP. V lost 2 bases, J lost 0 bases, and 10 bases lay in between. This CDR3 spans 16 amino acids.

V and J are TRBV3-1 (or the pseudogene TRBV3-2) and TRBJ1-2, with D unresolved. V was shortened by 1 base and J by 4 bases, with 13 bases between the two germline ends. This CDR3 is 15 amino acids long. Germline V gene data show CDR1 as LGHDT and CDR2 as YNNKEL (reference sequence). This CDR3 reads CASSQAHEGGYGYTF. CDR3 DNA: TGTGCCAGCAGCCAAGCCCACGAGGGCGGCTATGGCTACACCTTC.

The chain employs TRBV2 and TRBJ1-4; perhaps TRBD1 as D (5 bases). Germline-derived CDR1 and CDR2 are SNHLY and FYNNEI. V lost 6 bases and J 7 bases, leaving 18 bases between the germline ends. The CDR3 is made up of 15 amino acids. CDR3 DNA sequence: TGTGCCAGCAGGGGCGAGACAGCCGTTGGTGAAAAACTGTTTTTT. Encoded protein: CASRGETAVGEKLFF.